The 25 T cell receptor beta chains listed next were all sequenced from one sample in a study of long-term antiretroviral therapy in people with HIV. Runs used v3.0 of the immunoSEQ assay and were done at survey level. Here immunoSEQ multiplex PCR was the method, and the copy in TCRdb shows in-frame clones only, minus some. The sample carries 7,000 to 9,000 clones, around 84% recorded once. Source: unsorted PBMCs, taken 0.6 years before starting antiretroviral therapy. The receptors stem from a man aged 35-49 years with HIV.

Written as DNA, the CDR3 is TGCGCCAGCAGCCAACTGACAGGGGCGAACACTGAAGCTTTCTTT. Its protein product is CASSQLTGANTEAFF. V is TRBV5-1 and J is TRBJ1-1, with 8 bases aligning to TRBD1. CDR1 and CDR2 (germline): SGHRS, YFSETQ. With V trimmed by 4 bases and J by 1 base, 6 bases remained unmatched. The CDR3 sequence is 15 residues long.

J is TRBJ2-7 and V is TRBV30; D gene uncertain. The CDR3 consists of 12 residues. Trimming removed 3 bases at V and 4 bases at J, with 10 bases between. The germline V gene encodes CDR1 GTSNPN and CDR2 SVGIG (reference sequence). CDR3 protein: CAWSPGLYEQYF. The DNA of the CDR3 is TGTGCCTGGAGCCCAGGCCTTTACGAGCAGTACTTC.

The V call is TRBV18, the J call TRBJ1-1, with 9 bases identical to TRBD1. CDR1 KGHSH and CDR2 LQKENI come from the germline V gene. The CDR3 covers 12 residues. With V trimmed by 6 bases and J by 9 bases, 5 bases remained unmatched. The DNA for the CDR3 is TGTGCCAGCTCCCGCGGGACAGGGAAAGCTTTCTTT. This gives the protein CASSRGTGKAFF.

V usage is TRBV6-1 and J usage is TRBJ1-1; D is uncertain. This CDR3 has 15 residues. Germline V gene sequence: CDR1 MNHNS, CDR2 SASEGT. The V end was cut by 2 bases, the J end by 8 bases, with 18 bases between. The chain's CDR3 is CASSERGIGGTEAFF. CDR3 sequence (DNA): TGTGCCAGCAGTGAAAGAGGGATCGGAGGCACGGAAGCTTTCTTT.

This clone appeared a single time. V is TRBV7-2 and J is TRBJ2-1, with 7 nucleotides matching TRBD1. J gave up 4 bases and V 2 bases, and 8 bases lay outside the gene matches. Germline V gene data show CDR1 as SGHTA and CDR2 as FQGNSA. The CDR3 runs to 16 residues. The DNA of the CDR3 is TGTGCCAGCAGCTTAAAAGGCCAGGGGGTTTACAATGAGCAGTTCTTC. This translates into CASSLKGQGVYNEQFF.

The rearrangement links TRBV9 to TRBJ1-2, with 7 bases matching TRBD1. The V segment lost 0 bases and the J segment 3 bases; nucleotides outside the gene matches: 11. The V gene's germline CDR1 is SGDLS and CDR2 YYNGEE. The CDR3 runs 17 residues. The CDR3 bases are TGTGCCAGCAGCGTAGGGGACCCGATACAGGGGCACTATGGCTACACCTTC. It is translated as CASSVGDPIQGHYGYTF.

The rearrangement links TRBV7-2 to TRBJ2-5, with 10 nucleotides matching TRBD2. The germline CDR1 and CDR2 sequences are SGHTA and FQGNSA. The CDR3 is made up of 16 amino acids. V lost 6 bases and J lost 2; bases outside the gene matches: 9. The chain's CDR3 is CASSLGTSVGQETQYF. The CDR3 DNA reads TGTGCCAGCAGTCTAGGGACTAGCGTCGGACAAGAGACCCAGTACTTC.

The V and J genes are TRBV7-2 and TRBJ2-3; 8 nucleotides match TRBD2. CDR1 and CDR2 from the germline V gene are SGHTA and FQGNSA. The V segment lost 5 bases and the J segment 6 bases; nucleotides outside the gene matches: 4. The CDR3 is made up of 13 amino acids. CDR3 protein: CASSAQRGDTQYF. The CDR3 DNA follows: TGTGCCAGCAGCGCCCAGCGGGGGGATACGCAGTATTTT.

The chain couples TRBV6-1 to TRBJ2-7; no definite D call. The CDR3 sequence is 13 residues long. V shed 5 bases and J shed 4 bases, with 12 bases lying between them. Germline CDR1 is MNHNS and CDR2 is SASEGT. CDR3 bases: TGTGCCAGCAGTCCCGGATCCGGGTACGAGCAGTACTTC. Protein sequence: CASSPGSGYEQYF.

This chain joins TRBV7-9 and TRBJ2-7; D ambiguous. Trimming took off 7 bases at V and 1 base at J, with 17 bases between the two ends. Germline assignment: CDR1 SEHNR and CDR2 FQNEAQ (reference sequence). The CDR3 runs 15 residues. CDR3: CASTLMRLGSYEQYF. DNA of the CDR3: TGTGCCAGCACCCTAATGAGGCTGGGGTCCTACGAGCAGTACTTC.

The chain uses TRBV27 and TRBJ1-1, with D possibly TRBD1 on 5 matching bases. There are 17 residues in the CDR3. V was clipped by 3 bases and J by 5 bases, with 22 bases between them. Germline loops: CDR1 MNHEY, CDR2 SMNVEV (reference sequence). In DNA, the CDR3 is TGTGCCAGCAGTTTGACCACTCCACAGGCCGGGAGGACTGAAGCTTTCTTT. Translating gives CASSLTTPQAGRTEAFF.

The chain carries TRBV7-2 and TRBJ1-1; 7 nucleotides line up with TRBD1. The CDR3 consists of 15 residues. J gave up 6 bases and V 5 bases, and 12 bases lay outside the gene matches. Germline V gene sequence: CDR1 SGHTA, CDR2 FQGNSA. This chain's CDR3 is CASSAQRLQGAEAFF. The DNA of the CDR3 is TGTGCCAGCAGCGCCCAGAGGCTGCAGGGGGCTGAAGCTTTCTTT.

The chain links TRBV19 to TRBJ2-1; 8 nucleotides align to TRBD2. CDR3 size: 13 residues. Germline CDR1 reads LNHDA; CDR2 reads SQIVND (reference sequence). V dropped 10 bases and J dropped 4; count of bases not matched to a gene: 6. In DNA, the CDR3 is TGTGCCACTGGGGCGGGGGGTTACAATGAGCAGTTCTTC. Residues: CATGAGGYNEQFF.

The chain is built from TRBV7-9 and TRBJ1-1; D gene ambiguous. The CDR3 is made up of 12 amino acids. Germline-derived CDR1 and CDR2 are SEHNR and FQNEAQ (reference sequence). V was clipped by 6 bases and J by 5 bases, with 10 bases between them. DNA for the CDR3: TGTGCCAGCAGTCCCCCGTGGACTGAAGCTTTCTTT. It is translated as CASSPPWTEAFF.

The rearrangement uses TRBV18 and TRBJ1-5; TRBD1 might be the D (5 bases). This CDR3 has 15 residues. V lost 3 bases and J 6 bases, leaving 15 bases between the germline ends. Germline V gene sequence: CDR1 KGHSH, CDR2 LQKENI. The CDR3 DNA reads TGTGCCAGCTCACCCTCGGGAGGGGAGGGTCAGCCCCAGCATTTT. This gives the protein CASSPSGGEGQPQHF. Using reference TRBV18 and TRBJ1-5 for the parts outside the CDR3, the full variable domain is NAGVMQNPRHLVRRRGQEARLRCSPMKGHSHVYWYRQLPEEGLKFMVYLQKENIIDESGMPKERFSAEFPKEGPSILRIQQVVRGDSAAYFCASSPSGGEGQPQHFGDGTRLSIL.

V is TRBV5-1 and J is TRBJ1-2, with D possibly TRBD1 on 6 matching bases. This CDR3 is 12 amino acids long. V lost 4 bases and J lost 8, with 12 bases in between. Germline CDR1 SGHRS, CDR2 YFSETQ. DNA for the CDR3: TGCGCCAGCAGCGAAACAGGGAACGGCTACACCTTC. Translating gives CASSETGNGYTF.

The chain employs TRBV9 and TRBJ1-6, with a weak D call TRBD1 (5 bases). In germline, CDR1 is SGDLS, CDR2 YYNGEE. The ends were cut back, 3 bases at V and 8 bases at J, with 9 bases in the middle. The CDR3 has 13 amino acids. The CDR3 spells CASSGGGDSPLHF. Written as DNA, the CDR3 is TGTGCCAGCAGCGGGGGGGGTGATTCACCCCTCCACTTT.

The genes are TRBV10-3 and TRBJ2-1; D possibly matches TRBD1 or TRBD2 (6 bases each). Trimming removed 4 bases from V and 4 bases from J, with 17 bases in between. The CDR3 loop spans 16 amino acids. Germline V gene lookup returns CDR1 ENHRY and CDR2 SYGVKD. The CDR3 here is CAISARGPSGYNEQFF. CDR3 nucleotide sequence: TGTGCCATCAGTGCCCGGGGGCCGTCAGGGTACAATGAGCAGTTCTTC.

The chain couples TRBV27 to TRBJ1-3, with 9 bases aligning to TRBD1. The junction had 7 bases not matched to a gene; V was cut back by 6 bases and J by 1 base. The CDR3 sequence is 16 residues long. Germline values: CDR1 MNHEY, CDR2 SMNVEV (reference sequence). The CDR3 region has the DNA TGTGCCAGCAGACCGACAGGGGGTTATTCTGGAAACACCATATATTTT. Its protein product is CASRPTGGYSGNTIYF.

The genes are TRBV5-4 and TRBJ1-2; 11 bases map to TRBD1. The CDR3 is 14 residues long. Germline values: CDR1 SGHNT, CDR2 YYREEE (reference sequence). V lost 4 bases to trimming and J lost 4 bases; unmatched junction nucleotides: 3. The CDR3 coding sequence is TGTGCCAGCAGCCCAGGGACAGGGGGCTATGGCTACACCTTC. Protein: CASSPGTGGYGYTF.

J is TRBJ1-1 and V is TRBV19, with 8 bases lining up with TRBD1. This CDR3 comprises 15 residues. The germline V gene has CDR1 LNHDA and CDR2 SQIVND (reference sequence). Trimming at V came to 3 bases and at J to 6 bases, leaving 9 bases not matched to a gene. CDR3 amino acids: CASSMGAGGIAEAFF. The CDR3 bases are TGTGCCAGTAGTATGGGGGCAGGGGGCATCGCTGAAGCTTTCTTT.

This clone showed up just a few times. The CDR3 sequence: CASSSGQPNQPQHF. DNA for the CDR3: TGTGCCAGCAGCTCGGGACAGCCCAATCAGCCCCAGCATTTT. The chain uses TRBV7-2 and TRBJ1-5, with 7 bases identical to TRBD1. V was pared by 4 bases and J by 3 bases, with 3 bases of the junction left unmatched. The CDR3 length is 14 residues. CDR1 SGHTA and CDR2 FQGNSA come from the germline V gene.

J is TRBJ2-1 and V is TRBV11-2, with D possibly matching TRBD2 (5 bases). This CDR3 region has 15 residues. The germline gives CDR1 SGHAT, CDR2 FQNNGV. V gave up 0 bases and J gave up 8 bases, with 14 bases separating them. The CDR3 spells CASSLDRVGSDEQFF. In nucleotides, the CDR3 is TGTGCCAGCAGCTTAGATCGAGTTGGGAGCGATGAGCAGTTCTTC.

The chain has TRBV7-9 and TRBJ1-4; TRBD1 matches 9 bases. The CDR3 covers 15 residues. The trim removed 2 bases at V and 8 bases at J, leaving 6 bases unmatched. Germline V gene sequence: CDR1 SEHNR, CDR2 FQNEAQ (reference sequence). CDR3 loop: CASSLKQGAEEKLFF. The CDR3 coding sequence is TGTGCCAGCAGCTTAAAACAGGGGGCAGAAGAAAAACTGTTTTTT.

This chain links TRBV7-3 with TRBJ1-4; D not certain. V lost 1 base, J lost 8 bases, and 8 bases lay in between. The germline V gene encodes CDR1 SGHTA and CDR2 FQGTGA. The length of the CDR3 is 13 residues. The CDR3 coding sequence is TGTGCCAGCAGCTTAATGTCCGGGGAAAAACTGTTTTTT. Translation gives CASSLMSGEKLFF.